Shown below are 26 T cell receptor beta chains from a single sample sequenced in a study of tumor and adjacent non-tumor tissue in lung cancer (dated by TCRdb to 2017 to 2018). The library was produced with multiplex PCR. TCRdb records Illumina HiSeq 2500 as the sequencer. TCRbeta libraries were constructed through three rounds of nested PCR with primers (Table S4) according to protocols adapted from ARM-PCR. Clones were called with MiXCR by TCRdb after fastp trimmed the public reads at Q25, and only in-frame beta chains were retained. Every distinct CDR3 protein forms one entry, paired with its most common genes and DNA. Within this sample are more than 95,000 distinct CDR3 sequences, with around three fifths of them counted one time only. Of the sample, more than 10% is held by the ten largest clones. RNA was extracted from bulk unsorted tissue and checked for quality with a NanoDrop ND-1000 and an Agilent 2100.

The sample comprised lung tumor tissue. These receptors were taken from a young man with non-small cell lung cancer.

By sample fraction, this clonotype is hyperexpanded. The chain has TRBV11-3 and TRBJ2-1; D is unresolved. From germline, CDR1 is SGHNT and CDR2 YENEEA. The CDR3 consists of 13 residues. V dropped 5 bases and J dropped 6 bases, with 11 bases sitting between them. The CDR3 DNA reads TGTGCCAGCAGCCCCACACCTGGCAATGAGCAGTTCTTC. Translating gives CASSPTPGNEQFF.

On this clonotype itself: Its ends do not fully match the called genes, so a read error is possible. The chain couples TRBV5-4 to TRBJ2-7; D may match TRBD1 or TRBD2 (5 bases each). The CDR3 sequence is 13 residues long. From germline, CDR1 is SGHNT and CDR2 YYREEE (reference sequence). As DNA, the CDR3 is TGTCCCAGCAGCCCGGGCCTTTGGGACGAGCAGTATTTC. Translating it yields CPSSPGLWDEQYF.

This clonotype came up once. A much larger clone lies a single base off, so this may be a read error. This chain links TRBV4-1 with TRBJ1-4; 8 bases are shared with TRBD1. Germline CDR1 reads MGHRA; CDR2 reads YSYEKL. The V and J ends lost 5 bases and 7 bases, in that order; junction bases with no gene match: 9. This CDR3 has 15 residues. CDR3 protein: CASSCYGQGSEKLFF. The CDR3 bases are TGCGCCAGCAGCTGCTACGGACAGGGTAGTGAAAAACTGTTTTTT.

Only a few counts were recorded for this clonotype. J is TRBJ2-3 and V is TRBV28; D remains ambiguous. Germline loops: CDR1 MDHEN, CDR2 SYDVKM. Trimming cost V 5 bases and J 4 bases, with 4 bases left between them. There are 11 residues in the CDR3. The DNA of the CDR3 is TGTGCCAGCAGTGTAGCAGATACGCAGTATTTT. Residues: CASSVADTQYF. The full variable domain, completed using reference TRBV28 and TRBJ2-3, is DVKVTQSSRYLVKRTGEKVFLECVQDMDHENMFWYRQDPGLGLRLIYFSYDVKMKEKGDIPEGYSVSREKKERFSLILESASTNQTSMYLCASSVADTQYFGPGTRLTVL.

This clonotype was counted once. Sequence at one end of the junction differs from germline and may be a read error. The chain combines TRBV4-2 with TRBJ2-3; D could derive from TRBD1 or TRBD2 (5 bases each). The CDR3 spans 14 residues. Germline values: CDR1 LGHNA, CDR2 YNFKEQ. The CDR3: CASSETVGVNTQYF. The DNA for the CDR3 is TGTGCCAGCAGTGAGACGGTGGGGGTTAATACGCAGTACTTT.

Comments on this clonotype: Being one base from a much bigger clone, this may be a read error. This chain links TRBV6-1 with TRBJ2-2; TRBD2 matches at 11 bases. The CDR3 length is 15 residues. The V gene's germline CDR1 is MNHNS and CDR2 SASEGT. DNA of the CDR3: TGTGTCAGCAGTGAACTAGCGGGAGACACCGGGGAGCTGTTTTTT. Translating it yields CVSSELAGDTGELFF.

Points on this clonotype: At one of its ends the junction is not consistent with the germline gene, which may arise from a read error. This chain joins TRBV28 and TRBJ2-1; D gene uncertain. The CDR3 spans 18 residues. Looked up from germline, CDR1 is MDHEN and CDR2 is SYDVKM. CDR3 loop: CASSPPIAEKSSYDEQLF. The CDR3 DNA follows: TGTGCCAGCAGTCCCCCCATAGCCGAGAAGAGCTCCTACGATGAGCAGCTCTTC.

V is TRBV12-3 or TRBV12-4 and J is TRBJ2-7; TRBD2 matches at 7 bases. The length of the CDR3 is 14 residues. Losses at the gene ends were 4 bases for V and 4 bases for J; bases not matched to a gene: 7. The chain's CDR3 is CASSSQLAVYEQYF. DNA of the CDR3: TGTGCCAGCAGTTCTCAGCTAGCGGTTTACGAGCAGTACTTC.

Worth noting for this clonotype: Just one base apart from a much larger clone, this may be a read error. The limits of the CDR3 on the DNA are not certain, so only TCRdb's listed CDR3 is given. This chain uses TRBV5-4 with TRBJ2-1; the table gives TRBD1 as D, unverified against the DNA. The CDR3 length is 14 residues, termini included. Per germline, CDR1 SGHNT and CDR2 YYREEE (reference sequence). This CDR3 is CASSLVGQGNEEFF.

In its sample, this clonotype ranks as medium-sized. DNA of the CDR3: TGCAGCGTTGGGTTGGTACAAGAGACCCAGTACTTC. Protein product: CSVGLVQETQYF. The chain couples TRBV29-1 to TRBJ2-5; no firm D call. The CDR3 contains 12 residues. Germline values: CDR1 SQVTM, CDR2 ANQGSEA. Trimming pared 4 bases from V and 2 bases from J, leaving 8 bases between.

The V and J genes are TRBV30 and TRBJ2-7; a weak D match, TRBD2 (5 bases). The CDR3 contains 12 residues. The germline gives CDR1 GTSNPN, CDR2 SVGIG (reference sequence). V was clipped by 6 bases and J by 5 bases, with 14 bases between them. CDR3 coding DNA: TGTGCCTGTTCGCTCGGGATCCACGAGCAGTACTTC. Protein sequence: CACSLGIHEQYF.

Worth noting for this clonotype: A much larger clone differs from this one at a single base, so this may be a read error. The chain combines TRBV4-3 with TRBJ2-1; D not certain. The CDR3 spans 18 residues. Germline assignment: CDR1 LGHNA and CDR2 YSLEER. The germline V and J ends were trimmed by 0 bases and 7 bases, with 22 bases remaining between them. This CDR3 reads CASSQESVKGSNSNEQFF. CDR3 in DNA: TGCGCCAGCAGCCAAGAGAGTGTGAAGGGCTCCAATAGTAATGAGCAGTTCTTC.

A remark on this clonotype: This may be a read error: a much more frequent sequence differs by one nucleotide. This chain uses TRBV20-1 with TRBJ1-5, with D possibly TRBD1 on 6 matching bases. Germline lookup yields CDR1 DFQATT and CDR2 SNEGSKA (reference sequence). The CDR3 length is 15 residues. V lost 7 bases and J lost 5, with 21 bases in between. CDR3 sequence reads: CSVSRGGAGDQPQHF. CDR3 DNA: TGCAGTGTTTCGCGAGGGGGGGCAGGGGATCAGCCCCAGCATTTT.

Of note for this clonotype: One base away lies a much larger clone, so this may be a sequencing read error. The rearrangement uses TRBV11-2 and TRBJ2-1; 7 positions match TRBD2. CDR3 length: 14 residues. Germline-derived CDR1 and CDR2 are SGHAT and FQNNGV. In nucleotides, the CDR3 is TGTGCCAGCAGCTCCCTGACTAGCTACAATGAGCGGTTCTTC. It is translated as CASSSLTSYNERFF.

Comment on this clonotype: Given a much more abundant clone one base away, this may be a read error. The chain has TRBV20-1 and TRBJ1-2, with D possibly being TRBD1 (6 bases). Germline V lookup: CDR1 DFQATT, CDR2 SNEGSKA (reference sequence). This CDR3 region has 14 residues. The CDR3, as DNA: TGCAATGCTAGAGAGGGGGGATCAAACTATGGCTACACCTTC. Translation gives CNAREGGSNYGYTF.

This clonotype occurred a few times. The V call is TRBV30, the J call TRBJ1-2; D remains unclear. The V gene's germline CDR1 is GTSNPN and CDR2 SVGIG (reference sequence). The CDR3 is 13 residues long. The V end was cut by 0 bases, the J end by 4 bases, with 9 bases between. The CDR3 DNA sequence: TGTGCCTGGAGTGTACTTAGCACCTATGGCTACACCTTC. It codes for CAWSVLSTYGYTF.

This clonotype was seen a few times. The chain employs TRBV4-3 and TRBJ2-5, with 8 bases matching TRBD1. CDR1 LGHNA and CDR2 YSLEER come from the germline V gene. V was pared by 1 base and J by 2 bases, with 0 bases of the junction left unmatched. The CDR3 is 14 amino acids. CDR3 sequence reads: CASSQGTGQETQYF. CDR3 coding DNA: TGCGCCAGCAGCCAAGGGACAGGGCAAGAGACCCAGTACTTC.

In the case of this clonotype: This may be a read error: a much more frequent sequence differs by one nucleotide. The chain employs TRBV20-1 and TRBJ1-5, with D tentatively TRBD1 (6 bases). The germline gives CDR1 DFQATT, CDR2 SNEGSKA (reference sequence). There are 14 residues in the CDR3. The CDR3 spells CSARPGHSDQPLHF. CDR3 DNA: TGCAGTGCCCGACCGGGACATAGCGATCAGCCCCTGCATTTT.

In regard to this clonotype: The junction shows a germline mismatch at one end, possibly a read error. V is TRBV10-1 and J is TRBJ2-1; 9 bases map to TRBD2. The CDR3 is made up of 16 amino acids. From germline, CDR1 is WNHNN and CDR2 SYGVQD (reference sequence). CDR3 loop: CASSDPASGIDNEQFF. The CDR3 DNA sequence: TGCGCTAGCAGTGACCCGGCTAGCGGGATAGACAATGAGCAGTTCTTC.

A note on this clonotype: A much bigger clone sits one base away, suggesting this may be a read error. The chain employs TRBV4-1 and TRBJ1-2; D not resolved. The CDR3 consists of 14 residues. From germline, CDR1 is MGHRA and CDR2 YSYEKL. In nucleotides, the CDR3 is TGCGCCAGCGGCCAACCGAGGGCAGACTATGGCTACACCTTC. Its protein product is CASGQPRADYGYTF.

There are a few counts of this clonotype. In DNA, the CDR3 is TGTGCCAGCAGTTACGACACCAATTCCTACGAGCAGTACTTC. Amino acids: CASSYDTNSYEQYF. The gene calls are TRBV6-2 or TRBV6-3 and TRBJ2-7; D remains ambiguous. Trimming left V 2 bases short and J 1 base short, with 9 bases between. The CDR3 has 14 amino acids. Germline assignment: CDR1 MNHEY and CDR2 SVGEGT.

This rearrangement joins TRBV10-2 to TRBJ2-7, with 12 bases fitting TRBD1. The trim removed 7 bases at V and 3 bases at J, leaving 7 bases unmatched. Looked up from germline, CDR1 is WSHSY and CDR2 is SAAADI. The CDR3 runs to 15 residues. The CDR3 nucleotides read TGCGCCAGCAATGGGGGACAGGGGGCCCGCTACGAGCAGTACTTC. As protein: CASNGGQGARYEQYF.

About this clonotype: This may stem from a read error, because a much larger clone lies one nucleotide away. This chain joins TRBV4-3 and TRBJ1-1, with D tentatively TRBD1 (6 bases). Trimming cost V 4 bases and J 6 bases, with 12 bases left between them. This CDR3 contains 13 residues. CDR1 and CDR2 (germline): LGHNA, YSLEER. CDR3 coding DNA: TGCGCCAGCAGCCGAGGGGACATATCTGAAGCTTTCTTT. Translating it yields CASSRGDISEAFF.

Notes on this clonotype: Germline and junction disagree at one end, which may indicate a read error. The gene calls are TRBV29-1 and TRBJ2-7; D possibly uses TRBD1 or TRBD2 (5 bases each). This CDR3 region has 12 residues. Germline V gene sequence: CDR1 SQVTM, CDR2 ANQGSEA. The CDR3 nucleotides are TGCAACGCAAAGAGGGGCGACTACGAGGAGTACTTC. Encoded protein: CNAKRGDYEEYF.

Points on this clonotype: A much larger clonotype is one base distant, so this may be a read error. In DNA form, the CDR3 reads TGCAGTGCTAGTATAGGGATCCATAATTCACCCCTCCACTTT. Protein sequence: CSASIGIHNSPLHF. V usage is TRBV20-1 and J usage is TRBJ1-6, with D unresolved. Germline-derived CDR1 and CDR2 are DFQATT and SNEGSKA (reference sequence). V dropped 3 bases and J dropped 5 bases, with 11 bases sitting between them. This CDR3 is built from 14 residues.

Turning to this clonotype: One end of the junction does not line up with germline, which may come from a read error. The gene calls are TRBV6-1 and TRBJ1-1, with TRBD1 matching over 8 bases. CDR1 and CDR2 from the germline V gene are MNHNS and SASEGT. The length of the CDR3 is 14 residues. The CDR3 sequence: CASKALTGATEAFF. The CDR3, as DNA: TGTGCTAGCAAAGCCTTGACAGGGGCCACTGAAGCTTTCTTT.